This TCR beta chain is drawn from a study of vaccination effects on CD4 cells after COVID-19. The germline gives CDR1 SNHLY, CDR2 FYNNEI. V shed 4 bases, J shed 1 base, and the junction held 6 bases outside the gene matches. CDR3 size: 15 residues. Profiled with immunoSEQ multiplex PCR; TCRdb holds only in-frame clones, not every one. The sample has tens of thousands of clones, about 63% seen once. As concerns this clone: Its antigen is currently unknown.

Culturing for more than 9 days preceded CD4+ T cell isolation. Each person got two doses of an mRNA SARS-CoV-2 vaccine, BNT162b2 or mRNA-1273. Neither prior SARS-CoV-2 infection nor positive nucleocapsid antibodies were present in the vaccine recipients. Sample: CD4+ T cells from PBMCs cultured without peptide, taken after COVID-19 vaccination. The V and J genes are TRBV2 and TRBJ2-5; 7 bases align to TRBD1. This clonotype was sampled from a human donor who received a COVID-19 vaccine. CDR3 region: CASSAPGTVQETQYF. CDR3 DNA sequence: TGTGCCAGCAGTGCCCCTGGGACAGTCCAAGAGACCCAGTACTTC.